This TCR beta chain was sequenced during a study of T cells in Graves' hyperthyroidism and ophthalmopathy. The source material, RNA transcripts, was used to amplify TCR beta CDR3 regions. When the TCR CDR3 underwent first-round RT-PCR, the HTBI primer set was used. TCRdb re-derived calls from the multiplex PCR reads in MiXCR, one entry per CDR3 protein. The data contain some 760,000 distinct CDR3 sequences, 11% to 15% of them singletons. V lost 6 bases and J lost 1; bases outside the gene matches: 3. Germline CDR1 is SQVTM and CDR2 is ANQGSEA. This CDR3 spans 15 amino acids. The sequencing sample was made of blood. The V gene is TRBV29-1, the J gene TRBJ2-2, with 12 positions matching TRBD2. This clonotype was obtained from a young woman with Graves' hyperthyroidism. CDR3 sequence (DNA): TGCAGCGTGAGACTAGCGGGAGTGAACACCGGGGAGCTGTTTTTT. This gives the protein CSVRLAGVNTGELFF.